What follows are 3 T cell receptor beta chains derived from one specimen sequenced in a study of T cells after yellow fever vaccination. TCRdb recomputed calls from the 5' RACE reads with MiXCR, one row per CDR3 protein. The table has some 150,000 distinct CDR3 sequences, 9.5% to 11% seen once. The source was CD8+ T cells sorted from PBMCs, collected 15 days after the yellow fever booster vaccination. The source is a man in his late teens or twenties who received the YFV17D yellow fever vaccine.

In DNA, the CDR3 is TGTGCCAGCAGTTTATCCCATAATTCACCCCTCCACTTT. Translated: CASSLSHNSPLHF. V usage is TRBV27 and J usage is TRBJ1-6; D is unclear. V dropped 0 bases and J dropped 5 bases, with 2 bases sitting between them. Germline V gene data show CDR1 as MNHEY and CDR2 as SMNVEV (reference sequence). CDR3 size: 13 residues.

This clonotype has more than one count but fewer than ten. The chain is built from TRBV5-1 and TRBJ2-3; 9 bases match TRBD2. V dropped 2 bases and J dropped 3; count of bases not matched to a gene: 7. CDR1 and CDR2 from the germline V gene are SGHRS and YFSETQ. The CDR3 runs 16 residues. Here the CDR3 reads CASSFGSGGWTDTQYF. CDR3 DNA sequence: TGCGCCAGCAGCTTTGGGAGCGGGGGGTGGACAGATACGCAGTATTTT.

This chain joins TRBV7-3 and TRBJ2-5; tentatively, D is TRBD1 or TRBD2 (5 bases each). The germline V and J ends were trimmed by 5 bases and 5 bases, with 12 bases remaining between them. This CDR3 has 13 amino acids. The germline gives CDR1 SGHTA, CDR2 FQGTGA. Here the CDR3 reads CASSPSRGETQYF. The CDR3 nucleotides read TGTGCCAGCAGCCCTAGCCGGGGCGAGACCCAGTACTTC.